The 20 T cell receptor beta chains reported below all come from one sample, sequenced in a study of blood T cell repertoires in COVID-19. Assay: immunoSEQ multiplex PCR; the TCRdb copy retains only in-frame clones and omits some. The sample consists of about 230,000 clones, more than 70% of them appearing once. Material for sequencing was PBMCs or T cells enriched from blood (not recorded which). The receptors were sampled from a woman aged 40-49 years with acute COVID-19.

CDR3 sequence: CASSLVITDTQYF. The CDR3, as DNA: TGCGCCAGCAGCTTGGTTATCACAGATACGCAGTATTTT. The chain has TRBV5-1 and TRBJ2-3; D gene unclear. Trimming removed 0 bases at V and 2 bases at J, with 4 bases between. This CDR3 spans 13 amino acids. Germline CDR1 is SGHRS and CDR2 is YFSETQ.

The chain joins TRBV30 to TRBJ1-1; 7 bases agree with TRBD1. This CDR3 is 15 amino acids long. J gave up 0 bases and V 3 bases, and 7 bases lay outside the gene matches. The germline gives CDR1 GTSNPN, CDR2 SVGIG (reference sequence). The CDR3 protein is CAWSGGQPMNTEAFF. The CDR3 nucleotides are TGTGCCTGGAGCGGGGGACAGCCCATGAACACTGAAGCTTTCTTT.

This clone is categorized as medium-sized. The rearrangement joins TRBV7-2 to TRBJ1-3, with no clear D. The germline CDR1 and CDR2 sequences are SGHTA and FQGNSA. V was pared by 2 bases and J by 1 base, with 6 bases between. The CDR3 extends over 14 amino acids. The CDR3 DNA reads TGTGCCAGCAGCTTAACGGGTTCTGGAAACACCATATATTTT. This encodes CASSLTGSGNTIYF.

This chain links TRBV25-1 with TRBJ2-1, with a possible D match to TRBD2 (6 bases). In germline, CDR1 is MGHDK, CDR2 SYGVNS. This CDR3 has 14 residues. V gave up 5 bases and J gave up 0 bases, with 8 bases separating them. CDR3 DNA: TGTGCCAGCAGTTCAGCGGGCTCCTACAATGAGCAGTTCTTC. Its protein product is CASSSAGSYNEQFF. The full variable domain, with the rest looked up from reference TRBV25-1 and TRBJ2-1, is EADIYQTPRYLVIGTGKKITLECSQTMGHDKMYWYQQDPGMELHLIHYSYGVNSTEKGDLSSESTVSRIRTEHFPLTLESARPSHTSQYLCASSSAGSYNEQFFGPGTRLTVL.

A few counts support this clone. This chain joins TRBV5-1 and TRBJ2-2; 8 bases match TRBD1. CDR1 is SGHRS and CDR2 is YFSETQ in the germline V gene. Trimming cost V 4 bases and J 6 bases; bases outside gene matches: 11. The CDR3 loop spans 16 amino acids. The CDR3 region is CASSPTPGTGSGELFF. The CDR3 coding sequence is TGCGCCAGCAGCCCCACTCCCGGGACAGGTTCCGGGGAGCTGTTTTTT.

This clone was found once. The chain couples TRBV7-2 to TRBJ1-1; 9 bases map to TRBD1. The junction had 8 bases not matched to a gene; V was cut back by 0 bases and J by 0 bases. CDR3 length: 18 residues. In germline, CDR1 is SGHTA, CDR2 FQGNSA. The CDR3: CASSLAVTGGGLNTEAFF. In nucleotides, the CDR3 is TGTGCCAGCAGCTTAGCCGTTACAGGGGGCGGGTTGAACACTGAAGCTTTCTTT.

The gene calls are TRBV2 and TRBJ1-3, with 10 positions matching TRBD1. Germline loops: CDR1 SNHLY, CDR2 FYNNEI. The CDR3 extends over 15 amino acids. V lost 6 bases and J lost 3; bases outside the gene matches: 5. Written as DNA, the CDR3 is TGTGCCAGCAGGGACAGGGGGATCGGTGGAAACACCATATATTTT. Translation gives CASRDRGIGGNTIYF.

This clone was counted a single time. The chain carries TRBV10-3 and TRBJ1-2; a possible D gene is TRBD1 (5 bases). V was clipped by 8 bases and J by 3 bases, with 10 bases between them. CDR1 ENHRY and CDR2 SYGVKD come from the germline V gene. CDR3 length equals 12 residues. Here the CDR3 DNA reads TGTGCCATCTGGAGGGACTACTATGGCTACACCTTC. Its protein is CAIWRDYYGYTF.

Written as DNA, the CDR3 is TGTGCCAGCAGTCACCCCCAGGGGCTCCCTGAAGCTTTCTTT. This translates into CASSHPQGLPEAFF. The V gene is TRBV6-5, the J gene TRBJ1-1; D is perhaps TRBD1 (6 bases). This CDR3 comprises 14 residues. Trimming pared 5 bases from V and 6 bases from J, leaving 16 bases between. Germline assignment: CDR1 MNHEY and CDR2 SVGAGI.

CDR3: CASSPRGGGSNQPQHF. In DNA form, the CDR3 reads TGTGCCAGCAGCCCGAGAGGGGGGGGAAGCAATCAGCCCCAGCATTTT. The rearrangement joins TRBV3-1 (or the pseudogene TRBV3-2) to TRBJ1-5, with a tentative D call TRBD1 (6 bases). Germline V CDR1 and CDR2: LGHDT, YNNKEL (reference sequence). V was pared by 4 bases and J by 1 base, with 14 bases between. The CDR3 totals 16 residues.

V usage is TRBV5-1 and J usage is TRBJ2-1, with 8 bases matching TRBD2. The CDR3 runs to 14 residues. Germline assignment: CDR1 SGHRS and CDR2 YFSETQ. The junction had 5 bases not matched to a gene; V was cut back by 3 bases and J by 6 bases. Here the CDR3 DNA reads TGCGCCAGCAGCTACACCGGGACTAGCAATGAGCAGTTCTTC. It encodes CASSYTGTSNEQFF. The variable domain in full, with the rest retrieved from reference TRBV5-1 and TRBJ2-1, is KAGVTQTPRYLIKTRGQQVTLSCSPISGHRSVSWYQQTPGQGLQFLFEYFSETQRNKGNFPGRFSGRQFSNSRSEMNVSTLELGDSALYLCASSYTGTSNEQFFGPGTRLTVL.

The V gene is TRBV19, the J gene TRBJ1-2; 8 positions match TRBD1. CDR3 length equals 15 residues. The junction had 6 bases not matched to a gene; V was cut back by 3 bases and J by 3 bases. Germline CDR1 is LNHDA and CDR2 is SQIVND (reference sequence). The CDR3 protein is CASSITTGVDYGYTF. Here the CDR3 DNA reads TGTGCCAGTAGTATCACGACAGGGGTGGACTATGGCTACACCTTC.

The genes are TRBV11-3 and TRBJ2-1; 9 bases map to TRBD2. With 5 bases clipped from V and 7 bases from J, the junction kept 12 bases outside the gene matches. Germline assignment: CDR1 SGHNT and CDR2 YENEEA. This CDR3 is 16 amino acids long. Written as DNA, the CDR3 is TGTGCCAGCAGCCACAGGGGTAGCGGGAGTTTGAATGAGCAGTTCTTC. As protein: CASSHRGSGSLNEQFF.

The CDR3, as DNA: TGTGCCAGCACCCGGACAAAACCCTTGGATGAAAAACTGTTTTTT. Translation gives CASTRTKPLDEKLFF. The chain recombines TRBV2 with TRBJ1-4; the D gene is possibly TRBD1 (5 bases). Trimming cost V 7 bases and J 6 bases, with 18 bases left between them. The CDR3 is made up of 15 amino acids. In germline, CDR1 is SNHLY, CDR2 FYNNEI.

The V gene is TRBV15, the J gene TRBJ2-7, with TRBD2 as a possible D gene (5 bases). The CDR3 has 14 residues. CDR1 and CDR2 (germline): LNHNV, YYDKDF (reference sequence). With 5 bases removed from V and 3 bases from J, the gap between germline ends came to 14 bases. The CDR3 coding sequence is TGTGCCACCAGCCGTGACCCCGGGGACTACGAGCAGTACTTC. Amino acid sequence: CATSRDPGDYEQYF.

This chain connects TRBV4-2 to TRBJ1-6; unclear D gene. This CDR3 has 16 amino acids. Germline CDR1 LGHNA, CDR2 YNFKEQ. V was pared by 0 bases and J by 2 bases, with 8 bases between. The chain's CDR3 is CASSQDPRTYNSPLHF. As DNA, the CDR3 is TGTGCCAGCAGCCAAGATCCCAGAACCTATAATTCACCCCTCCACTTT.

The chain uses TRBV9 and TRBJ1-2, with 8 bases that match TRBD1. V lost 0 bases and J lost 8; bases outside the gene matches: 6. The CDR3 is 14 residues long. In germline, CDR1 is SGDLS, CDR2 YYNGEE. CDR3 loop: CASSVDWDRRGYTF. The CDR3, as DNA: TGTGCCAGCAGCGTAGATTGGGACAGGCGGGGCTACACCTTC.

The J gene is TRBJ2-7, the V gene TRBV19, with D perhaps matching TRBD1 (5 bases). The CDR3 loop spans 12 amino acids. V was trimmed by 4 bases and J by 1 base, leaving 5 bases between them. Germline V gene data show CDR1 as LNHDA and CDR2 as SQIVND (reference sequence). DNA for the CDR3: TGTGCCAGTAGTACAGGGTCCTACGAGCAGTACTTC. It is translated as CASSTGSYEQYF.

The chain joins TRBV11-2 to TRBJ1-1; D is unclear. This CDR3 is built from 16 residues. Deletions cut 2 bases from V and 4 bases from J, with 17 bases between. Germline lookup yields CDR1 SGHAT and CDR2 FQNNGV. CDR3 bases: TGTGCCAGCAGCTTAATATCCGGAGGCCCGAGCACTGAAGCTTTCTTT. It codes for CASSLISGGPSTEAFF. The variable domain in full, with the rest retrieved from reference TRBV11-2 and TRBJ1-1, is EAGVAQSPRYKIIEKRQSVAFWCNPISGHATLYWYQQILGQGPKLLIQFQNNGVVDDSQLPKDRFSAERLKGVDSTLKIQPAKLEDSAVYLCASSLISGGPSTEAFFGQGTRLTVV.

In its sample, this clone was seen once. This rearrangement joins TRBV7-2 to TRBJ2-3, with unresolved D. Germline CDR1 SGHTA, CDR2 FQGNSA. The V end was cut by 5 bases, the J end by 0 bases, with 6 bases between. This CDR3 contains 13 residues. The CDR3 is CASSLLSTDTQYF. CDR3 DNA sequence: TGTGCCAGCAGCCTACTGAGCACAGATACGCAGTATTTT.